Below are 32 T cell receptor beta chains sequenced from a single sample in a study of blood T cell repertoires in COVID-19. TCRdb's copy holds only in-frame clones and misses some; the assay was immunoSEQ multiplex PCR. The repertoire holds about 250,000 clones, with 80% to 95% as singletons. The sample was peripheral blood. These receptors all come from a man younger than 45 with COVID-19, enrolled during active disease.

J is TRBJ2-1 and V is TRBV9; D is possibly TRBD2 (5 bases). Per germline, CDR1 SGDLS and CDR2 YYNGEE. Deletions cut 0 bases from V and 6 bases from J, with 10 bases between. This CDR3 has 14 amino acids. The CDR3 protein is CASSVGLPLNEQFF. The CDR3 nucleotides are TGTGCCAGCAGCGTAGGACTACCACTCAATGAGCAGTTCTTC.

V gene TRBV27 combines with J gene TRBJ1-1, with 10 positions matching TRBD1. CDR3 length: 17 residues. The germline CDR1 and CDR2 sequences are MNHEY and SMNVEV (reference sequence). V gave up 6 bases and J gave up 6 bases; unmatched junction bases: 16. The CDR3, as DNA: TGTGCCAGCAGACTGCGGACAGGGGGGCTTATACCCGCTGAAGCTTTCTTT. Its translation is CASRLRTGGLIPAEAFF.

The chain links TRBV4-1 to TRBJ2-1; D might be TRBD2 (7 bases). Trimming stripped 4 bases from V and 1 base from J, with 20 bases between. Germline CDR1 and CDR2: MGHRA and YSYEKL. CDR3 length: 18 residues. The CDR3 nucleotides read TGCGCCAGCAGCCGGCCTAAAGGGGGGGTAGGGTCCTACAATGAGCAGTTCTTC. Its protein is CASSRPKGGVGSYNEQFF.

DNA of the CDR3: TGCAGCGTCATGACACTGAACACTGAAGCTTTCTTT. This translates into CSVMTLNTEAFF. V usage is TRBV29-1 and J usage is TRBJ1-1; D gene unclear. In germline, CDR1 is SQVTM, CDR2 ANQGSEA. CDR3 length: 12 residues. The V gene lost 6 bases and the J gene lost 0 bases, with 8 bases spanning the gap.

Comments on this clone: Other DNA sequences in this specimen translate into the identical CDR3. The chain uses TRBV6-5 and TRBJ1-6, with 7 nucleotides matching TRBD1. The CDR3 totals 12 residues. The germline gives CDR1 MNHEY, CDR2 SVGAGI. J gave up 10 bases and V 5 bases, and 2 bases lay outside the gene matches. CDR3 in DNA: TGTGCCAGCAGTATCAGGGGGTCACCCCTCCACTTT. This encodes CASSIRGSPLHF.

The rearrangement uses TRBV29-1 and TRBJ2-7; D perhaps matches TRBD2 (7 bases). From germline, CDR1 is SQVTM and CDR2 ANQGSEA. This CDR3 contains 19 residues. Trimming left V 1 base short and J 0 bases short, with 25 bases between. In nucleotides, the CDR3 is TGCAGCGTTGAAGTCATTCGGCAGTCTAAGGGGGGGTTCTCCTACGAGCAGTACTTC. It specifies CSVEVIRQSKGGFSYEQYF.

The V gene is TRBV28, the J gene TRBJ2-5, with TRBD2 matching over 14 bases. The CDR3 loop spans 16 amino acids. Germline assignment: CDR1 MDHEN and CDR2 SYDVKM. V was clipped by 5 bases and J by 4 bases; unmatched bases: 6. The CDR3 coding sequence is TGTGCCAGCAGTACCGGACTAGCGGGGGGATCAGAGACCCAGTACTTC. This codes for CASSTGLAGGSETQYF.

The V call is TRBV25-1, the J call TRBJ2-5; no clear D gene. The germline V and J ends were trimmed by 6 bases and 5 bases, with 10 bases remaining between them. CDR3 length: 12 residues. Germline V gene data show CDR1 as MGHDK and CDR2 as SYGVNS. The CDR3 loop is CASSEGWETQYF. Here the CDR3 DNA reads TGTGCCAGCAGCGAAGGCTGGGAGACCCAGTACTTC.

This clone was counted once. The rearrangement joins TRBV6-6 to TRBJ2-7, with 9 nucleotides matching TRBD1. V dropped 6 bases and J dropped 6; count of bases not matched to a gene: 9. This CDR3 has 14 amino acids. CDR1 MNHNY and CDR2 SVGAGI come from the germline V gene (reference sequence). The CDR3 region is CASRTGTGFSEQYF. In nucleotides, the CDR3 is TGTGCCAGCAGAACCGGGACAGGGTTTTCCGAGCAGTACTTC.

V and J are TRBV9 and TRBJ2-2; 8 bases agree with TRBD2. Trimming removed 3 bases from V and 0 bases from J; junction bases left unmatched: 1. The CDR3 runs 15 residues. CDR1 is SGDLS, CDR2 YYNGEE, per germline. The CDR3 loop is CASSGGGSNTGELFF. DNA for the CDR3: TGTGCCAGCAGCGGCGGGGGGTCGAACACCGGGGAGCTGTTTTTT.

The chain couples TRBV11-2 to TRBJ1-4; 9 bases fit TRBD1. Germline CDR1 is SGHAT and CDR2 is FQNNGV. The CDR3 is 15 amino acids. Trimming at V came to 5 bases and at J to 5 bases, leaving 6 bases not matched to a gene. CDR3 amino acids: CASSLGTGWNEKLFF. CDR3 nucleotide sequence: TGTGCCAGCAGCCTAGGGACAGGGTGGAATGAAAAACTGTTTTTT.

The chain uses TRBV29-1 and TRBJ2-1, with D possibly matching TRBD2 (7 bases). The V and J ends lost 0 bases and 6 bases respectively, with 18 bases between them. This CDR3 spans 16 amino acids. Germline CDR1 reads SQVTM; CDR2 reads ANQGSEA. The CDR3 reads CSVEDRGGGPLNEQFF. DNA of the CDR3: TGCAGCGTTGAAGATCGGGGCGGGGGCCCTCTCAATGAGCAGTTCTTC.

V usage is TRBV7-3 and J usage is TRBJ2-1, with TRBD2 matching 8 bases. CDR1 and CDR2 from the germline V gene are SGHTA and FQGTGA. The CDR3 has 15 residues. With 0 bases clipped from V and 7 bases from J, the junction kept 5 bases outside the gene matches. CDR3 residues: CASSLTAGVGNEQFF. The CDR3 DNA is TGTGCCAGCAGCTTAACAGCGGGGGTAGGTAATGAGCAGTTCTTC.

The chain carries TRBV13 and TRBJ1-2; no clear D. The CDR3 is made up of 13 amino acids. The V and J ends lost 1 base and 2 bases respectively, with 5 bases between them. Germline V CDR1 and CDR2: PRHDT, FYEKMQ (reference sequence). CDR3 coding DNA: TGTGCCAGCAGCTTAGATCCGAACTATGGCTACACCTTC. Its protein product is CASSLDPNYGYTF.

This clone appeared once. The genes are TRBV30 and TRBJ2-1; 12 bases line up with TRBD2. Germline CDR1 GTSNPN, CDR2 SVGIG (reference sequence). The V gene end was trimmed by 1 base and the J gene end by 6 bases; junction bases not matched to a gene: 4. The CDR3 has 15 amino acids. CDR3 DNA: TGTGCCTGGAGTGGACTAGCGGGAGCCTCCAATGAGCAGTTCTTC. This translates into CAWSGLAGASNEQFF.

The CDR3 sequence is CASSLAGELGQPQHF. CDR3 coding DNA: TGCGCCAGCAGCTTGGCAGGGGAGTTGGGTCAGCCCCAGCATTTT. This chain joins TRBV5-1 and TRBJ1-5, with TRBD1 as a possible D gene (6 bases). CDR3 length equals 15 residues. Germline V CDR1 and CDR2: SGHRS, YFSETQ. Deletions cut 0 bases from V and 6 bases from J, with 13 bases between.

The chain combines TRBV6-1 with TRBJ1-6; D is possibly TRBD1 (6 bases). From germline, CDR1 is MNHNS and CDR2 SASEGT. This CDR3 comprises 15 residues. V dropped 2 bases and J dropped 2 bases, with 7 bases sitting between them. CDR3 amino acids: CASSEQGTYNSPLHF. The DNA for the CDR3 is TGTGCCAGCAGTGAACAGGGGACCTATAATTCACCCCTCCACTTT.

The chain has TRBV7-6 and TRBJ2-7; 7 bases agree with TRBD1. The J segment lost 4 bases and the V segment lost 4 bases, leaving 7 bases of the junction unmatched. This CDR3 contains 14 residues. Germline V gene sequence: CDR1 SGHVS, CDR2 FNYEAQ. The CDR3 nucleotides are TGTGCCAGCAGCTCGGGGCAGGGGGAGTACGAGCAGTACTTC. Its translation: CASSSGQGEYEQYF. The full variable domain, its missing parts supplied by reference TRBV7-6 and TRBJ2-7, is GAGVSQSPRYKVTKRGQDVALRCDPISGHVSLYWYRQALGQGPEFLTYFNYEAQQDKSGLPNDRFSAERPEGSISTLTIQRTEQRDSAMYRCASSSGQGEYEQYFGPGTRLTVT.

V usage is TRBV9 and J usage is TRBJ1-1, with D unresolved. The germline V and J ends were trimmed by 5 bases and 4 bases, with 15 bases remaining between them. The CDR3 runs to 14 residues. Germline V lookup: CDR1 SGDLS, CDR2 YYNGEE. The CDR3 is CASRDMRGLTEAFF. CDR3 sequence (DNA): TGTGCCAGCAGAGACATGAGAGGGCTCACTGAAGCTTTCTTT.

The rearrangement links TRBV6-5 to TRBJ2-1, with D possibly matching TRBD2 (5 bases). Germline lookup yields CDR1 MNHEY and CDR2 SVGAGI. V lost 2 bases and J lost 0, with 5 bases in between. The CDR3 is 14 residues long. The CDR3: CASSYEGSYNEQFF. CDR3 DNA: TGTGCCAGCAGTTACGAGGGCTCCTACAATGAGCAGTTCTTC.

The CDR3 DNA sequence: TGTGCCACCAGTGATTTCAACAGGGGGCGCGGCACTGAAGCTTTCTTT. It yields the protein CATSDFNRGRGTEAFF. The gene calls are TRBV24-1 and TRBJ1-1; 9 bases fit TRBD1. The V gene's germline CDR1 is KGHDR and CDR2 SFDVKD. CDR3 length: 16 amino acids. V lost 1 base, J lost 4 bases, and 6 bases stayed unmatched.

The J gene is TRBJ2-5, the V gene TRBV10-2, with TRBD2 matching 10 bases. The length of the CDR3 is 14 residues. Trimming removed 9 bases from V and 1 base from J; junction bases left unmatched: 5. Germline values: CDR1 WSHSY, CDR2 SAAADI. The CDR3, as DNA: TGCGCCAGTACGGTAGCGGGGGGCCAAGAGACCCAGTACTTC. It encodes CASTVAGGQETQYF.

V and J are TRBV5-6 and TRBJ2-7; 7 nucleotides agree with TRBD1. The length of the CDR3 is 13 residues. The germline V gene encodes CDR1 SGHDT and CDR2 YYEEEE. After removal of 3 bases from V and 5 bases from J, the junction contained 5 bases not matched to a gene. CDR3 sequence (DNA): TGTGCCAGCAGCTACGACAGGGATCACGAGCAGTACTTC. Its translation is CASSYDRDHEQYF.

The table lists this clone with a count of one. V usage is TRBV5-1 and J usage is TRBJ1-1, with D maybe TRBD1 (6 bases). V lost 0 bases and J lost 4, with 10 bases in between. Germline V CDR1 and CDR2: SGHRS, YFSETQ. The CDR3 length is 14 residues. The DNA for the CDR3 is TGCGCCAGCAGCTTGGCGGACAGAGGCACTGAAGCTTTCTTT. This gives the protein CASSLADRGTEAFF.

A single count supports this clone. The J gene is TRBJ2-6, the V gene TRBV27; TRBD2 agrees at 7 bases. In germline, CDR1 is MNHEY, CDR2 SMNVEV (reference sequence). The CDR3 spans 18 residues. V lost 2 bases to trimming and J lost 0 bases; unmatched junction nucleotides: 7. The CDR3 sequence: CASSLTGGLSSGANVLTF. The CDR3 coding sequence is TGTGCCAGCAGTTTAACGGGGGGACTGAGCTCTGGGGCCAACGTCCTGACTTTC.

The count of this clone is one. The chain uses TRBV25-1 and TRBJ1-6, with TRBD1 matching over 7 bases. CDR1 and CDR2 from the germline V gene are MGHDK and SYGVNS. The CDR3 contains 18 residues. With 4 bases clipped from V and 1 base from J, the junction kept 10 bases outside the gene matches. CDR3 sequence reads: CASSGYAGQKSYNSPLHF. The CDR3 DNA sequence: TGTGCCAGCAGTGGTTACGCGGGACAGAAGTCCTATAATTCACCCCTCCACTTT.

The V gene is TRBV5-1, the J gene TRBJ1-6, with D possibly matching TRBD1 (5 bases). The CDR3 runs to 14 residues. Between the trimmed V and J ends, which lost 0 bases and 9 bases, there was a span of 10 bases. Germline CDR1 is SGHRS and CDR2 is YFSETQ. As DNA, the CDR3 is TGCGCCAGCAGCTTGGGGCAGGGTATTTCACCCCTCCACTTT. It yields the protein CASSLGQGISPLHF.

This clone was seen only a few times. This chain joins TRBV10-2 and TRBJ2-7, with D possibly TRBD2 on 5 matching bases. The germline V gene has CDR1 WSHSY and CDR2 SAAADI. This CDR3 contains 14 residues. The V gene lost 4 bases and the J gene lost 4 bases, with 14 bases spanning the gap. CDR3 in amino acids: CASSVRETDYEQYF. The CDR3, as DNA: TGCGCCAGCAGTGTAAGGGAGACGGATTACGAGCAGTACTTC.

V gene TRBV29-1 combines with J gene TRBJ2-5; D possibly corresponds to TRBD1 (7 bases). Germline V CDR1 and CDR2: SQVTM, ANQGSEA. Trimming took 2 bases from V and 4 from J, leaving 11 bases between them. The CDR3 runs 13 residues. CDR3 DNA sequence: TGCAGCGTTGAAAAGCAGGGGGGAGAGACCCAGTACTTC. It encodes CSVEKQGGETQYF.

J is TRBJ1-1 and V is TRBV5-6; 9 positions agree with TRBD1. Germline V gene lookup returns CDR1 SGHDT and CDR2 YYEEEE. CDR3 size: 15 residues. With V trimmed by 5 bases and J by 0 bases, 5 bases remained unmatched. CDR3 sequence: CASRWDREMNTEAFF. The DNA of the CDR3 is TGTGCCAGCAGATGGGACAGGGAAATGAACACTGAAGCTTTCTTT.

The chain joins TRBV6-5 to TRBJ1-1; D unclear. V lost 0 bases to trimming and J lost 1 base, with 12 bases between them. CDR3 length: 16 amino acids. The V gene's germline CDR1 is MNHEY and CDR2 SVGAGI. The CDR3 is CASSYSRFAENTEAFF. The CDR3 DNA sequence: TGTGCCAGCAGTTACTCGAGATTCGCGGAGAACACTGAAGCTTTCTTT.

The CDR3 sequence is CATSDARGTTDTQYF. The CDR3 DNA is TGTGCCACCAGTGATGCCCGGGGGACTACAGATACGCAGTATTTT. The chain employs TRBV24-1 and TRBJ2-3, with a weak D call TRBD2 (6 bases). Looked up from germline, CDR1 is KGHDR and CDR2 is SFDVKD. The V and J ends lost 3 bases and 3 bases respectively, with 12 bases between them. This CDR3 region has 15 residues.